This record looks at one T cell receptor beta chain sequence and its context. The antigen remains undetermined. The trim removed 2 bases at V and 6 bases at J, leaving 9 bases unmatched. The CDR3 runs 16 residues. This sample stems from a study of CD8+ T cells in alopecia areata. Whole-study findings and limits: Sharing of TCR sequences between patients (possibly for HLA-related reasons) was less clear than in mice. A single nonresponder leaves the baseline CD8+ expansion link to response uncertain.

The sequencing template was cDNA reverse transcribed from extracted RNA. TCRdb's copy holds only in-frame clones and misses some; the assay was immunoSEQ multiplex PCR. The sample records 200,000 to 250,000 clones, 64% being singletons. Treatment denoted: oral pan-JAK inhibitor, 5-10 mg twice daily. Patients with alopecia areata provided lesional scalp punch biopsies as well as peripheral blood. Sorted populations comprised CD4+ and CD8+ T cells obtained from PBMCs. Sequenced material: CD4+ T cells sorted from blood, taken at week 4, from a patient treated with tofacitinib. The chain uses TRBV5-7 and TRBJ2-5; 11 bases align to TRBD2. TRBV5-7 is labeled an ORF, and its function is uncertain. This clonotype was sampled from a human donor with alopecia areata. The CDR3 reads CASSLRLAGWAKTQYF. CDR3 DNA sequence: TGTGCCAGCAGCTTAAGACTAGCGGGGTGGGCGAAGACCCAGTACTTC.